The clone carrying this T cell receptor beta chain turned up a few times. These data originate in a study of blood T cell repertoires in COVID-19. At the level of the study: T cells, B-cell-depleted T cells, or PBMCs provided the cDNA or gDNA that served as material.

The germline CDR1 and CDR2 sequences are SGHDT and YYEEEE. V was cut by 2 bases and J by 8 bases, with 16 bases left in between. This CDR3 is built from 14 residues. In the study's own analysis: Counts of nucleated cells, estimated from reference gene primer amplification, were obtained. The repertoire was sequenced with immunoSEQ multiplex PCR; TCRdb's copy has only in-frame clones and lacks some. V, J and clone size derive from that table, while D and trimming were established from the DNA sequence. Altogether around 19,000 clones are present, about four fifths being singletons, with the ten largest covering roughly three fifths.

The clonotype comes from a man older than 75 with acute or convalescent COVID-19. This sequence joins TRBV5-6 and TRBJ1-1; D possibly corresponds to TRBD1 (6 bases). The sequenced sample consisted of peripheral blood. CDR3: CASSFKGGGKEAFF. The CDR3 bases are TGTGCCAGCAGCTTTAAAGGGGGTGGCAAAGAAGCTTTCTTT.